Reported below is one T cell receptor (beta chain). Here immunoSEQ multiplex PCR was the method, and the copy in TCRdb shows in-frame clones only, minus some. Here the sample spans about 67,000 clones, approximately 89% being singletons. Germline loops: CDR1 SGHTA, CDR2 FQGNSA. The germline V and J ends were trimmed by 3 bases and 4 bases, with 10 bases remaining between them. The CDR3 totals 13 residues. The data were obtained in a study of OX40 agonist ivuxolimab in advanced cancers. Study as a whole: Ivuxolimab, which is an agonistic anti-OX40 (CD134) antibody, was administered to the patients. Patients were roughly 83% male with ages roughly 20 to 90, mean approximately 55.

The J gene is TRBJ2-7, the V gene TRBV7-2, with unresolved D. The material sequenced was CD4+ or CD8+ T cells sorted from blood, taken in a trial of the OX40 agonist ivuxolimab. The receptor comes from an adult with an advanced solid tumor such as melanoma, head and neck, liver or kidney cancer. The CDR3, as DNA: TGTGCCAGCAGCTTTACAGCTAATTACGAGCAGTACTTC. This gives the protein CASSFTANYEQYF. The whole variable domain, remainder taken from reference TRBV7-2 and TRBJ2-7, is GAGVSQSPSNKVTEKGKDVELRCDPISGHTALYWYRQSLGQGLEFLIYFQGNSAPDKSGLPSDRFSAERTGGSVSTLTIQRTQQEDSAVYLCASSFTANYEQYFGPGTRLTVT.